Below are 32 T cell receptor beta chains sequenced from a single sample in a study of blood T cell repertoires in COVID-19 (dated by TCRdb to the early 2020s). Library preparation was by the immunoSEQ multiplex PCR assay. TCRdb took over this immuneACCESS table, retaining in-frame rearrangements with V and J assigned. Such tables are incomplete; in checked studies, under half of the missing clones stem from an unresolved V gene, and the remainder is unexplained. In this sample the table shows over 200,000 clones, 75% to 90% of which occur a single time. The top ten constitute about 4% of the sample. Source material: PBMCs or T cells enriched from blood (not recorded which). These receptors all stem from a woman aged 25 to 39 who had been exposed to COVID-19.

The CDR3 DNA reads as TGTGCCAGCAGCCTTCTATACGGGGGGGGCACAGATACGCAGTATTTT. It encodes CASSLLYGGGTDTQYF. J is TRBJ2-3 and V is TRBV11-3; 8 bases line up with TRBD2. In germline, CDR1 is SGHNT, CDR2 YENEEA. J gave up 1 base and V 5 bases, and 8 bases lay outside the gene matches. The CDR3 is made up of 16 amino acids.

The chain is built from TRBV25-1 and TRBJ2-5; 7 bases are a match to TRBD2. Germline loops: CDR1 MGHDK, CDR2 SYGVNS. V shed 4 bases, J shed 5 bases, and the junction held 4 bases outside the gene matches. This CDR3 is 13 amino acids long. CDR3 loop: CASSGLARETQYF. The CDR3 bases are TGTGCCAGCAGTGGACTAGCACGGGAGACCCAGTACTTC.

The J gene is TRBJ2-4, the V gene TRBV6-5; possible D gene TRBD1, 6 bases. The CDR3 has 11 residues. Trimming took 11 bases from V and 3 from J, leaving 8 bases between them. CDR1 is MNHEY, CDR2 SVGAGI, per germline. CDR3 sequence: CAGQNKNIQYF. The CDR3 DNA reads as TGTGCCGGACAGAACAAAAACATTCAGTACTTC.

This clone was picked up a small number of times. This chain joins TRBV5-1 and TRBJ1-2, with D uncertain. CDR3 length: 13 residues. Between the trimmed V and J ends, which lost 4 bases and 8 bases, there was a span of 15 bases. Germline-derived CDR1 and CDR2 are SGHRS and YFSETQ. The CDR3 here is CASSPDGAGGYTF. The CDR3 nucleotides are TGCGCCAGCAGCCCGGACGGTGCGGGAGGCTACACCTTC.

This chain connects TRBV5-1 to TRBJ2-5, with 7 bases lining up with TRBD2. The CDR3 runs 15 residues. J lost 4 bases, V lost 2 bases, and 8 bases had no gene match. Germline V lookup: CDR1 SGHRS, CDR2 YFSETQ. The CDR3 DNA reads TGCGCCAGCAGCTTCCAGGGAGGGAGTGGAGAGACCCAGTACTTC. It codes for CASSFQGGSGETQYF.

The chain recombines TRBV19 with TRBJ1-2; a weak D match, TRBD1 (6 bases). Per the germline V gene, CDR1 is LNHDA and CDR2 is SQIVND (reference sequence). The CDR3 has 13 amino acids. V lost 5 bases and J lost 4, with 11 bases in between. The CDR3 DNA reads TGTGCCAGTAGTCCAGGGGTCAGCTATGGCTACACCTTC. This codes for CASSPGVSYGYTF. Full variable domain (missing parts from reference TRBV19 and TRBJ1-2): DGGITQSPKYLFRKEGQNVTLSCEQNLNHDAMYWYRQDPGQGLRLIYYSQIVNDFQKGDIAEGYSVSREKKESFPLTVTSAQKNPTAFYLCASSPGVSYGYTFGSGTRLTVV.

The chain employs TRBV9 and TRBJ2-7, with D possibly matching TRBD2 (6 bases). CDR1 and CDR2 from the germline V gene are SGDLS and YYNGEE. There are 16 residues in the CDR3. V lost 4 bases and J 2 bases, leaving 19 bases between the germline ends. CDR3 sequence reads: CASSSGTVGGTYEQYF. CDR3 coding DNA: TGTGCCAGCAGCTCAGGGACGGTGGGAGGAACCTACGAGCAGTACTTC.

V gene TRBV5-5 combines with J gene TRBJ2-7; the match to TRBD2 covers 9 bases. The length of the CDR3 is 16 residues. J gave up 6 bases and V 3 bases, and 13 bases lay outside the gene matches. Germline assignment: CDR1 SGHKS and CDR2 YYEKEE (reference sequence). DNA for the CDR3: TGTGCCAGCAGCTCAACCTACGGGACTAGCAGTCCCGAGCAGTACTTC. As protein: CASSSTYGTSSPEQYF.

The sample holds a few counts of this clone. This chain joins TRBV7-2 and TRBJ1-3, with 7 bases matching TRBD1. CDR1 and CDR2 from the germline V gene are SGHTA and FQGNSA. The ends lost 5 bases at V and 3 bases at J; junction bases unmatched: 10. This CDR3 is 16 amino acids long. This chain's CDR3 is CASSGGRRQGGNTIYF. As DNA, the CDR3 is TGTGCCAGCAGCGGGGGGAGGCGACAGGGTGGAAACACCATATATTTT.

The gene calls are TRBV19 and TRBJ2-3; D is perhaps TRBD2 (6 bases). The V gene's germline CDR1 is LNHDA and CDR2 SQIVND (reference sequence). Trimming stripped 4 bases from V and 0 bases from J, with 17 bases between. The CDR3 extends over 17 amino acids. CDR3: CASSKLAGRHSTDTQYF. CDR3 sequence (DNA): TGTGCCAGTAGTAAACTAGCCGGACGCCATAGCACAGATACGCAGTATTTT.

This clone was counted between two and nine times. J is TRBJ1-2 and V is TRBV6-5, with TRBD1 matching over 7 bases. CDR3 size: 16 residues. V trimming: 0 bases; J trimming: 7 bases; junction bases outside the gene matches: 11. Germline CDR1 is MNHEY and CDR2 is SVGAGI. The CDR3 loop reads CASSYSLRGLKGGYTF. The CDR3 DNA reads TGTGCCAGCAGTTACTCGTTGAGGGGGCTAAAGGGTGGCTACACCTTC.

V usage is TRBV2 and J usage is TRBJ1-4; 10 nucleotides align to TRBD1. The trim removed 1 base at V and 7 bases at J, leaving 6 bases unmatched. CDR1 and CDR2 from the germline V gene are SNHLY and FYNNEI. The CDR3 has 16 amino acids. CDR3 bases: TGTGCCAGCAGTGAAGGGATTGGACAGGGGGGTGAAAAACTGTTTTTT. It is translated as CASSEGIGQGGEKLFF.

This chain connects TRBV15 to TRBJ1-1; unclear D gene. The ends were cut back, 0 bases at V and 1 base at J, with 9 bases in the middle. The CDR3 totals 15 residues. The germline V gene encodes CDR1 LNHNV and CDR2 YYDKDF (reference sequence). DNA for the CDR3: TGTGCCACCAGCAGAGATTTCGGGTCGAACACTGAAGCTTTCTTT. Translating gives CATSRDFGSNTEAFF.

The J gene is TRBJ2-1, the V gene TRBV5-3; TRBD2 agrees at 7 bases. TRBV5-3 is noted as an ORF with a role that remains uncertain. V shed 4 bases, J shed 0 bases, and the junction held 10 bases outside the gene matches. The CDR3 runs to 17 residues. CDR3 DNA: TGTGCCAGAAGCAATCCTCCGGGACTAAGCTCCTACAATGAGCAGTTCTTC. Residues: CARSNPPGLSSYNEQFF.

The gene calls are TRBV6-6 and TRBJ2-1; 7 bases are a match to TRBD2. After removal of 5 bases from V and 6 bases from J, the junction contained 13 bases not matched to a gene. The CDR3 contains 16 residues. From germline, CDR1 is MNHNY and CDR2 SVGAGI (reference sequence). The CDR3 nucleotides read TGTGCCAGCAGTCGAACGGGGGGAGGGAGCGGCAATGAGCAGTTCTTC. Its translation is CASSRTGGGSGNEQFF.

This clone has just one count. Other nucleotide sequences from this sample produce the same CDR3. The V gene is TRBV9, the J gene TRBJ1-3; possible D gene TRBD1, 6 bases. Trimming left V 0 bases short and J 2 bases short, with 9 bases between. The CDR3 extends over 15 amino acids. Germline CDR1 and CDR2: SGDLS and YYNGEE. The CDR3 sequence: CASSVVGGPGNTIYF. In DNA form, the CDR3 reads TGTGCCAGCAGCGTAGTCGGGGGGCCTGGAAACACCATATATTTT.

This chain joins TRBV4-2 and TRBJ2-3, with 14 bases lining up with TRBD2. Trimming at V came to 0 bases and at J to 4 bases, leaving 21 bases not matched to a gene. The CDR3 loop spans 23 amino acids. Germline CDR1 and CDR2: LGHNA and YNFKEQ. The CDR3 loop reads CASSQEPITPGLAGGAGADTQYF. The CDR3 DNA is TGTGCCAGCAGCCAAGAGCCCATAACTCCTGGACTAGCGGGGGGAGCAGGCGCAGATACGCAGTATTTT.

The chain joins TRBV2 to TRBJ2-5; 15 bases match TRBD2. Germline CDR1 and CDR2: SNHLY and FYNNEI. V was pared by 4 bases and J by 6 bases, with 12 bases of the junction left unmatched. This CDR3 is built from 18 residues. The DNA for the CDR3 is TGTGCCAGCAGTGTTCTAGAGGGACTAGCGGGGGGCCCGAAGACCCAGTACTTC. Translated, it gives CASSVLEGLAGGPKTQYF.

The chain combines TRBV5-1 with TRBJ2-7; TRBD1 aligns across 7 bases. Trimming cost V 0 bases and J 2 bases; bases outside gene matches: 2. Germline V gene sequence: CDR1 SGHRS, CDR2 YFSETQ. The CDR3 spans 14 residues. CDR3: CASSLGQGAYEQYF. Written as DNA, the CDR3 is TGCGCCAGCAGCTTGGGACAGGGTGCCTACGAGCAGTACTTC.

The CDR3 bases are TGTGCCAGCAGCTTATCGACAGGGTTAAGCGAAAAACTGTTTTTT. It encodes CASSLSTGLSEKLFF. This rearrangement joins TRBV7-8 to TRBJ1-4, with 7 bases lining up with TRBD1. The V segment lost 2 bases and the J segment 8 bases; nucleotides outside the gene matches: 8. Germline V gene data show CDR1 as SGHVS and CDR2 as FQNEAQ. This CDR3 region has 15 residues.

A few counts support this clone. The genes are TRBV5-1 and TRBJ1-6, with 7 bases lining up with TRBD1. CDR3 length equals 16 residues. CDR1 is SGHRS, CDR2 YFSETQ, per germline. J lost 5 bases, V lost 0 bases, and 5 bases had no gene match. The CDR3 nucleotides are TGCGCCAGCAGCTTGGAATCCAGGGGGAATAATTCACCCCTCCACTTT. Encoded protein: CASSLESRGNNSPLHF.

This rearrangement joins TRBV6-1 to TRBJ2-1, with 12 bases matching TRBD2. CDR1 and CDR2 from the germline V gene are MNHNS and SASEGT. V lost 4 bases, J lost 4 bases, and 5 bases stayed unmatched. This CDR3 comprises 16 residues. The CDR3 spells CASSASTSGGYNEQFF. The CDR3, as DNA: TGTGCCAGCAGTGCCTCGACTAGCGGGGGATACAATGAGCAGTTCTTC.

The V gene is TRBV4-2, the J gene TRBJ2-7; TRBD2 aligns across 7 bases. The germline CDR1 and CDR2 sequences are LGHNA and YNFKEQ. The CDR3 runs to 17 residues. J gave up 0 bases and V 0 bases, and 8 bases lay outside the gene matches. CDR3 amino acids: CASSQDGSRGISYEQYF. The CDR3 nucleotides read TGTGCCAGCAGCCAAGATGGCTCGCGGGGGATCTCCTACGAGCAGTACTTC.

The chain combines TRBV3-1 (or the pseudogene TRBV3-2) with TRBJ1-4; the D is unclear. Looked up from germline, CDR1 is LGHDT and CDR2 is YNNKEL (reference sequence). Between the trimmed V and J ends, which lost 2 bases and 2 bases, there was a span of 12 bases. The length of the CDR3 is 16 residues. As DNA, the CDR3 is TGTGCCAGCAGCCAATCAGACTCGGGGACTAATGAAAAACTGTTTTTT. It translates to CASSQSDSGTNEKLFF.

The chain's CDR3 is CASSGTENEQFF. CDR3 nucleotides: TGTGCCAGCAGCGGGACAGAAAATGAGCAGTTCTTC. The chain recombines TRBV9 with TRBJ2-1; a possible D gene is TRBD1 (6 bases). CDR3 size: 12 residues. The germline V gene has CDR1 SGDLS and CDR2 YYNGEE. V lost 3 bases and J 7 bases, leaving 8 bases between the germline ends.

The V call is TRBV11-2, the J call TRBJ2-1; D is ambiguous. The germline V gene has CDR1 SGHAT and CDR2 FQNNGV. Trimming pared 1 base from V and 0 bases from J, leaving 7 bases between. The CDR3 is 15 amino acids. CDR3 bases: TGTGCCAGCAGCTTAGCTCTATCCTCCTACAATGAGCAGTTCTTC. Translated: CASSLALSSYNEQFF.

The chain is built from TRBV24-1 and TRBJ2-7, with D possibly TRBD1 on 5 matching bases. The V end lost 9 bases, the J end lost 2 bases, and 16 bases lay between the germline ends. The CDR3 runs 14 residues. Germline CDR1 reads KGHDR; CDR2 reads SFDVKD. The CDR3 loop is CATQKGQGPYEQYF. The CDR3, as DNA: TGTGCCACCCAGAAGGGGCAGGGCCCCTACGAGCAGTACTTC.

This clone has a single count. The J gene is TRBJ1-5, the V gene TRBV24-1; unclear D gene. V gave up 3 bases and J gave up 1 base, with 21 bases separating them. This CDR3 comprises 19 residues. Germline values: CDR1 KGHDR, CDR2 SFDVKD. The CDR3 nucleotides read TGTGCCACCAGTGATCCCTCGGGAGAGGGCCCGTCAAGCAATCAGCCCCAGCATTTT. Protein: CATSDPSGEGPSSNQPQHF.

The rearrangement links TRBV10-3 to TRBJ1-2; D possibly corresponds to TRBD1 (6 bases). This CDR3 is built from 16 residues. V lost 5 bases, J lost 2 bases, and 18 bases lay in between. Germline values: CDR1 ENHRY, CDR2 SYGVKD. CDR3 protein: CAISPSTGTPNYGYTF. DNA of the CDR3: TGTGCCATCAGTCCCTCCACAGGGACACCCAACTATGGCTACACCTTC.

This clone was seen a handful of times. V is TRBV27 and J is TRBJ2-7; D possibly corresponds to TRBD2 (5 bases). The CDR3 sequence is 17 residues long. V dropped 6 bases and J dropped 3 bases, with 24 bases sitting between them. CDR1 MNHEY and CDR2 SMNVEV come from the germline V gene (reference sequence). In DNA, the CDR3 is TGTGCCAGCAGCACCCTCCCCGGGAAGGTGGCCGTCTACGAGCAGTACTTC. Amino acid sequence: CASSTLPGKVAVYEQYF.

The chain employs TRBV3-1 (or the pseudogene TRBV3-2) and TRBJ1-5; possibly TRBD1 for D (6 bases). The CDR3 is 18 amino acids. V shed 1 base and J shed 0 bases, with 16 bases lying between them. Germline V gene sequence: CDR1 LGHDT, CDR2 YNNKEL (reference sequence). The CDR3 sequence: CASSQGTDSRSSNQPQHF. The CDR3 DNA follows: TGTGCCAGCAGCCAAGGGACAGACAGTAGATCTAGCAATCAGCCCCAGCATTTT.

The J gene is TRBJ2-2, the V gene TRBV19; tentatively, D is TRBD2 (5 bases). This CDR3 is 14 amino acids long. Trimming pared 8 bases from V and 0 bases from J, leaving 10 bases between. Per germline, CDR1 LNHDA and CDR2 SQIVND (reference sequence). In DNA form, the CDR3 reads TGTGCCAGTGGAGGATCCGCGAACACCGGGGAGCTGTTTTTT. Amino acids: CASGGSANTGELFF.